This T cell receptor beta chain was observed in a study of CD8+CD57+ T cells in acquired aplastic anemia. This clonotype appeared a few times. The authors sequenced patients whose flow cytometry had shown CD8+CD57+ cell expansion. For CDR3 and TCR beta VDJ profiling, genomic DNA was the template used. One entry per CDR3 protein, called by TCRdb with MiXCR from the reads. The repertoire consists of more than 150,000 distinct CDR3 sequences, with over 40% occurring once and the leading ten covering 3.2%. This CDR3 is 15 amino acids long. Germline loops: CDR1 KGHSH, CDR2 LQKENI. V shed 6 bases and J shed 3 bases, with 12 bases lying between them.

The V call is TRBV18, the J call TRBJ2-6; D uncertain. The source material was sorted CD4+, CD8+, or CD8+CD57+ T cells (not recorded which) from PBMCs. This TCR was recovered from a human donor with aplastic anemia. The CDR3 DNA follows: TGTGCCAGCTCGCCCCCTCGGGTTGGGGCCAACGTCCTGACTTTC. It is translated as CASSPPRVGANVLTF.